Shown below are 2 T cell receptor beta chains from a single sample sequenced in a study of identical twins. One entry per CDR3 protein, called by TCRdb with MiXCR from the 5' RACE reads. The sample contains fewer than 550,000 distinct CDR3 sequences, around 15% of which appear only once. The same specimen was also included in a second study, on yellow fever vaccine responses in identical twins.

The sample was CD4+ T cells sorted from blood. The receptors stem from a woman between 18 and 29 years old in good health.

This clonotype was detected many times. The gene calls are TRBV27 and TRBJ2-7; 7 nucleotides line up with TRBD2. Germline lookup yields CDR1 MNHEY and CDR2 SMNVEV (reference sequence). This CDR3 has 15 residues. With V trimmed by 3 bases and J by 2 bases, 7 bases remained unmatched. The CDR3 DNA follows: TGTGCCAGCAGTTTTGCGGGGGTTCCGCCCTACGAGCAGTACTTC. Translating it yields CASSFAGVPPYEQYF.

V gene TRBV3-1 combines with J gene TRBJ1-4; possible D gene TRBD1, 5 bases. Germline V gene sequence: CDR1 LGHDT, CDR2 YNNKEL (reference sequence). The CDR3 sequence is 17 residues long. V dropped 4 bases and J dropped 0 bases, with 15 bases sitting between them. The CDR3 spells CASSRLRGGTTNEKLFF. The CDR3 DNA reads TGTGCCAGCAGCCGATTACGGGGGGGTACAACTAATGAAAAACTGTTTTTT. The full variable domain, completed using reference TRBV3-1 and TRBJ1-4, is DTAVSQTPKYLVTQMGNDKSIKCEQNLGHDTMYWYKQDSKKFLKIMFSYNNKELIINETVPNRFSPKSPDKAHLNLHINSLELGDSAVYFCASSRLRGGTTNEKLFFGSGTQLSVL.